This T cell receptor beta chain was identified during a study of identical twins. Addition of a universal primer site occurred through template switching, and cDNA carried unique molecular identifiers. TCRdb analysed the 5' RACE reads with MiXCR anew, one entry per CDR3 protein. The sample lists 1,800,000 or so distinct CDR3 sequences, less than 40% seen once, with 0.25% to 0.3% in the top ten. This clonotype showed up just once. CDR1 is SGHDN and CDR2 is FVKESK in the germline V gene. The CDR3 runs to 14 residues. Between the trimmed V and J ends, which lost 1 base and 2 bases, there was a span of 9 bases.

Sample: cord blood. The rearrangement joins TRBV14 to TRBJ2-7; D is ambiguous. The source is a newborn girl in good health. This CDR3 is CASSQVLSPYEQYF. CDR3 DNA: TGTGCCAGCAGCCAAGTTCTGAGCCCCTACGAGCAGTACTTC.